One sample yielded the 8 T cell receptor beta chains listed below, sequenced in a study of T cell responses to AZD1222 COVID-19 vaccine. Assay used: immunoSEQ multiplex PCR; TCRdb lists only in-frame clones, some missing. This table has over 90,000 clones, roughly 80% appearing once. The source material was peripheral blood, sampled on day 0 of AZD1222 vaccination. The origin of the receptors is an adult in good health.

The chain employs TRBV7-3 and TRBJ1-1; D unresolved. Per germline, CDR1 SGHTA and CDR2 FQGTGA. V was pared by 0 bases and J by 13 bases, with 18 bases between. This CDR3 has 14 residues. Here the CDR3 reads CASSLTKTTGEVFF. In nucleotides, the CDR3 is TGTGCCAGCAGCTTAACGAAGACAACTGGGGAGGTTTTCTTT.

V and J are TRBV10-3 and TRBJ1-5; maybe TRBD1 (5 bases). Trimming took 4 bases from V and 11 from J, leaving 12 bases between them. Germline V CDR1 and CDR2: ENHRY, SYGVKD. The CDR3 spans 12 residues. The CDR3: CAISGREGAQHF. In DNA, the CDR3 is TGTGCCATCAGTGGTCGCGAAGGGGCCCAGCATTTT.

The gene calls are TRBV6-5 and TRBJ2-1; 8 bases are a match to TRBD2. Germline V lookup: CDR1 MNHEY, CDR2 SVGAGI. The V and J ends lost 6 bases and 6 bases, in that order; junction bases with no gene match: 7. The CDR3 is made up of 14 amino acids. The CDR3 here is CASRVAGSGNEQFF. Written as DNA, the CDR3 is TGTGCCAGCAGGGTAGCGGGATCAGGCAATGAGCAGTTCTTC.

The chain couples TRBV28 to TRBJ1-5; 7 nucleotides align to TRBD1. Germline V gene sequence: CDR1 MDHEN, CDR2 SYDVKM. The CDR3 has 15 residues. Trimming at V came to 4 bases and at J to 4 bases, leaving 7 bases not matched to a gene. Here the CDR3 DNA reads TGTGCCAGCAGTTCCCCAGCAGGGGGTAATCAGCCCCAGCATTTT. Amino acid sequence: CASSSPAGGNQPQHF.

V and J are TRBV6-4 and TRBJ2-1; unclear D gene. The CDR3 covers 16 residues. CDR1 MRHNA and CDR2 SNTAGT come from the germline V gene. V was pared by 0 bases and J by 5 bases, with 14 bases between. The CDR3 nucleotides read TGTGCCAGCAGTGACTCGGGTGCGGCTCATCACAATGAGCAGTTCTTC. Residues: CASSDSGAAHHNEQFF.

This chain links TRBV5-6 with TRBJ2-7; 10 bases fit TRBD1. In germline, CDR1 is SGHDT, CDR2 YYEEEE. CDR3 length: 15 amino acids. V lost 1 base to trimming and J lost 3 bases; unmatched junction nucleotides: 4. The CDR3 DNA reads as TGTGCCAGCAGCTTGCAAGGACAGGGGGTCTACGAGCAGTACGTC. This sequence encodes CASSLQGQGVYEQYV.

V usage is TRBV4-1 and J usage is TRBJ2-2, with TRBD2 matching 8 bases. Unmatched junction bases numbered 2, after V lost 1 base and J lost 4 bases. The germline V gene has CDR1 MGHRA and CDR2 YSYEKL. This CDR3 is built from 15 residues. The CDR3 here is CASSQGLAGTGELFF. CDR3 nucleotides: TGCGCCAGCAGCCAAGGGCTAGCGGGCACCGGGGAGCTGTTTTTT.

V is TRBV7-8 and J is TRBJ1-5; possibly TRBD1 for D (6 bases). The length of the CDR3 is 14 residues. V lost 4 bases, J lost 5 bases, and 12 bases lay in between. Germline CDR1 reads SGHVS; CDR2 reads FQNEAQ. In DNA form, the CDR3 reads TGTGCCAGCAGCTCAGGAGACAGGTATCAGCCCCAGCATTTT. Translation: CASSSGDRYQPQHF.